The clone carrying this TCR beta chain was recorded at least ten times. The TCR beta library used iRepertoire HTBI primers with Arm-PCR amplification of CDR3. TCRdb recomputed calls from the multiplex PCR reads with MiXCR, one row per CDR3 protein. The sample consists of under 300,000 distinct CDR3 sequences, about 20% of them appearing once. These data originate in a study of regulatory T cells in long-lasting Graves disease. Time point defined: newly diagnosed GD, antithyroid drugs for less than 3 months. The TCR library used RNA extracted from PBMCs. By American Thyroid Association guidelines, Graves' disease was diagnosed in the cohort. The CDR3 spans 11 residues. The V gene's germline CDR1 is DFQATT and CDR2 SNEGSKA (reference sequence). With 5 bases removed from V and 4 bases from J, the gap between germline ends came to 8 bases. A further study also used this sample, focusing on T cells in Graves' hyperthyroidism and ophthalmopathy.

Sequenced material: peripheral blood mononuclear cells (PBMCs), taken at new diagnosis, from a patient treated with antithyroid drugs. The gene calls are TRBV20-1 and TRBJ1-1; D is undetermined. The TCR sequence derives from a woman aged 25-40 years with Graves disease. The CDR3 DNA reads as TGCAGTGCTGGCCCAGGCACTGAAGCTTTCTTT. It codes for CSAGPGTEAFF.